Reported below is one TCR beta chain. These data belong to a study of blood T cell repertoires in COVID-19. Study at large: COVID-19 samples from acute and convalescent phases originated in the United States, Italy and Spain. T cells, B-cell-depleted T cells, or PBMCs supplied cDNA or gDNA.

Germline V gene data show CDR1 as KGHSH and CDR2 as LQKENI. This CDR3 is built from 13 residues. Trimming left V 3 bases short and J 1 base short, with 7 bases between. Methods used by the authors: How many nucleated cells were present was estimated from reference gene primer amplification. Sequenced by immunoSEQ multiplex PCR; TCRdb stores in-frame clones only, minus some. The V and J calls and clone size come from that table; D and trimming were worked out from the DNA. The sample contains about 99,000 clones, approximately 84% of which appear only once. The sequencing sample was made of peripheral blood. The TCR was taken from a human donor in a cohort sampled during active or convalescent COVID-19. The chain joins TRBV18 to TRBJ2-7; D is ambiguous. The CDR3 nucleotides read TGTGCCAGCTCACCTGGCGGATCCTACGAGCAGTACTTC. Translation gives CASSPGGSYEQYF.